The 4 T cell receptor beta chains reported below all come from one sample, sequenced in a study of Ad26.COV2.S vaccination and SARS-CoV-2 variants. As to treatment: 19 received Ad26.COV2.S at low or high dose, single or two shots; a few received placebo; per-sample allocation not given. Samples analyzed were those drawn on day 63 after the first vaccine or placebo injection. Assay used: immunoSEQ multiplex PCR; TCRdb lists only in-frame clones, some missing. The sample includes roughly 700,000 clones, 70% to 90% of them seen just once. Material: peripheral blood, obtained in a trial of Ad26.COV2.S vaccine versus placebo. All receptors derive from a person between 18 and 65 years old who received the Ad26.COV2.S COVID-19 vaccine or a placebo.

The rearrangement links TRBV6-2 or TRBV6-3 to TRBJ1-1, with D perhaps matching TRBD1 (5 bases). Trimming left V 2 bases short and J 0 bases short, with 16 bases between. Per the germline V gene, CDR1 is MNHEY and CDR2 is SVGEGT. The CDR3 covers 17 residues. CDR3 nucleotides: TGTGCCAGCAGTTACCGACAGAGCATCCGATTGAACACTGAAGCTTTCTTT. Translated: CASSYRQSIRLNTEAFF.

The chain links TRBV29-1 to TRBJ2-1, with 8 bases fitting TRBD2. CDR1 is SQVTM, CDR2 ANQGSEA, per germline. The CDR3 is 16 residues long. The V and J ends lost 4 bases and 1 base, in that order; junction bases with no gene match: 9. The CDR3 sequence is CSVASGSGLSYNEQFF. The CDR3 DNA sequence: TGCAGCGTTGCCAGCGGGAGCGGCCTTTCCTACAATGAGCAGTTCTTC.

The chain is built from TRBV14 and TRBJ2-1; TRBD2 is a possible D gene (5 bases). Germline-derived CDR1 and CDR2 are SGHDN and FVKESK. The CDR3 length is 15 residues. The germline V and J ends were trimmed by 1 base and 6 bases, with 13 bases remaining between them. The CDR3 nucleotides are TGTGCCAGCAGCCAAGGTACCCTACGGGGCAATGAGCAGTTCTTC. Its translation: CASSQGTLRGNEQFF.

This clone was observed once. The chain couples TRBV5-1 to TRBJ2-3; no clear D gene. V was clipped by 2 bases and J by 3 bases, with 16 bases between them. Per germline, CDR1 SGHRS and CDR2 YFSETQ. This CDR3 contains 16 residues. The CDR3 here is CASSLTDVGLTDTQYF. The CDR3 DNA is TGCGCCAGCAGCTTAACGGATGTCGGCTTAACAGATACGCAGTATTTT.